One and the same sample provided the 32 T cell receptor beta chains below, sequenced in a study of blood T cell repertoires in COVID-19. Sequenced by immunoSEQ multiplex PCR; TCRdb stores in-frame clones only, minus some. Of approximately 150,000 clones in the sample, more than 65% were seen once. The specimen was peripheral blood. The receptors here all came from a woman in her fifties or sixties with COVID-19, enrolled during active disease.

This clone was found many times. This chain joins TRBV4-2 and TRBJ2-3; D is possibly TRBD1 (6 bases). This CDR3 has 16 amino acids. Looked up from germline, CDR1 is LGHNA and CDR2 is YNFKEQ. The V end was cut by 1 base, the J end by 0 bases, with 11 bases between. The CDR3 region is CASSQADSSSTDTQYF. CDR3 nucleotide sequence: TGTGCCAGCAGCCAAGCGGACAGTTCTAGCACAGATACGCAGTATTTT.

The chain recombines TRBV24-1 with TRBJ2-7; 8 nucleotides line up with TRBD2. From germline, CDR1 is KGHDR and CDR2 SFDVKD. This CDR3 has 16 residues. Trimming at V came to 3 bases and at J to 2 bases, leaving 8 bases not matched to a gene. CDR3 loop: CATSDNPGLDTYEQYF. In nucleotides, the CDR3 is TGTGCCACCAGTGATAACCCGGGACTAGATACCTACGAGCAGTACTTC.

This clone has just a few counts. The chain couples TRBV14 to TRBJ1-1, with D maybe TRBD1 (6 bases). CDR3 length: 13 residues. Germline values: CDR1 SGHDN, CDR2 FVKESK. The V end was cut by 7 bases, the J end by 0 bases, with 9 bases between. This chain's CDR3 is CASKQGLNTEAFF. DNA of the CDR3: TGTGCCAGCAAACAGGGTTTGAACACTGAAGCTTTCTTT.

The CDR3 DNA reads TGCGCCAGCAGATTTGGGACTAGCGGGGAAGAGACCCAGTACTTC. Translated: CASRFGTSGEETQYF. The chain recombines TRBV5-1 with TRBJ2-5; TRBD2 agrees at 13 bases. The CDR3 extends over 15 amino acids. Trimming removed 5 bases from V and 3 bases from J; junction bases left unmatched: 4. Germline assignment: CDR1 SGHRS and CDR2 YFSETQ.

The gene calls are TRBV19 and TRBJ2-5, with 9 bases fitting TRBD2. This CDR3 spans 14 amino acids. V was clipped by 3 bases and J by 6 bases; unmatched bases: 5. CDR1 and CDR2 from the germline V gene are LNHDA and SQIVND (reference sequence). CDR3 residues: CASSMRAGGKTQYF. The CDR3 coding sequence is TGTGCCAGTAGTATGCGAGCGGGAGGCAAGACCCAGTACTTC.

The sample holds one count of this clone. The germline gene is not matched at one end of the junction; a read error may be the cause. This rearrangement joins TRBV7-9 to TRBJ2-5; D remains unclear. Germline V gene lookup returns CDR1 SEHNR and CDR2 FQNEAQ (reference sequence). The CDR3 covers 14 residues. The CDR3 region has the DNA TGCGCCAGCAGCTTAGGGCAACATCTGGAGACCCAGTACTTC. Its translation: CASSLGQHLETQYF.

The chain links TRBV28 to TRBJ2-7; 7 bases are a match to TRBD1. This CDR3 is 13 amino acids long. Germline values: CDR1 MDHEN, CDR2 SYDVKM. The V gene end was trimmed by 4 bases and the J gene end by 3 bases; junction bases not matched to a gene: 3. The CDR3 reads CASSWTGFYEQYV. The CDR3 nucleotides are TGTGCCAGCAGTTGGACAGGTTTCTACGAGCAGTACGTC.

The V call is TRBV28, the J call TRBJ2-7; D is unresolved. The CDR3 is made up of 13 amino acids. Germline V gene data show CDR1 as MDHEN and CDR2 as SYDVKM. V lost 7 bases to trimming and J lost 2 bases, with 12 bases between them. The CDR3 nucleotides are TGTGCCAGCACCACAGTTGTCCCCTACGAGCAGTACTTC. It yields the protein CASTTVVPYEQYF.

This clone appeared a few times. This chain joins TRBV28 and TRBJ2-7; D may be TRBD1 (5 bases). Germline assignment: CDR1 MDHEN and CDR2 SYDVKM. The CDR3 contains 14 residues. V was pared by 7 bases and J by 2 bases, with 15 bases between. This chain's CDR3 is CASTPGAAAYEQYF. In DNA, the CDR3 is TGTGCCAGCACCCCTGGGGCAGCCGCCTACGAGCAGTACTTC.

The V call is TRBV9, the J call TRBJ1-3; 7 bases fit TRBD1. Germline V gene sequence: CDR1 SGDLS, CDR2 YYNGEE. The CDR3 has 15 amino acids. The V gene end was trimmed by 2 bases and the J gene end by 0 bases; junction bases not matched to a gene: 2. This chain's CDR3 is CASSVTGSSGNTIYF. The DNA of the CDR3 is TGTGCCAGCAGCGTGACAGGGTCCTCTGGAAACACCATATATTTT.

This chain links TRBV18 with TRBJ2-1; TRBD1 is a possible D gene (6 bases). Germline CDR1 is KGHSH and CDR2 is LQKENI. V was shortened by 4 bases and J by 0 bases, with 13 bases between the two germline ends. The CDR3 length is 16 residues. CDR3 sequence: CASSLSTGISYNEQFF. As DNA, the CDR3 is TGTGCCAGCTCACTCTCAACAGGGATCTCCTACAATGAGCAGTTCTTC. Complete variable domain (other parts from reference TRBV18 and TRBJ2-1): NAGVMQNPRHLVRRRGQEARLRCSPMKGHSHVYWYRQLPEEGLKFMVYLQKENIIDESGMPKERFSAEFPKEGPSILRIQQVVRGDSAAYFCASSLSTGISYNEQFFGPGTRLTVL.

The chain couples TRBV15 to TRBJ1-5; no definite D call. V lost 0 bases, J lost 7 bases, and 10 bases lay in between. The CDR3 spans 14 residues. Germline values: CDR1 LNHNV, CDR2 YYDKDF (reference sequence). The chain's CDR3 is CATSRDITAQPQHF. The CDR3 DNA sequence: TGTGCCACCAGCAGAGACATTACAGCCCAGCCCCAGCATTTT.

The CDR3 here is CASSPRTSRSRSYNEQFF. As DNA, the CDR3 is TGTGCCAGCAGCCCACGGACTAGCAGGTCCCGCTCCTACAATGAGCAGTTCTTC. The chain employs TRBV7-3 and TRBJ2-1; 8 bases match TRBD2. Losses at the gene ends were 5 bases for V and 0 bases for J; bases not matched to a gene: 12. Germline V gene lookup returns CDR1 SGHTA and CDR2 FQGTGA. The length of the CDR3 is 18 residues.

This clone has a single count. The chain couples TRBV29-1 to TRBJ2-2, with a tentative D call TRBD2 (5 bases). V lost 7 bases to trimming and J lost 5 bases, with 11 bases between them. CDR1 SQVTM and CDR2 ANQGSEA come from the germline V gene. This CDR3 region has 12 residues. The CDR3 sequence: CSGGLGTGELFF. Here the CDR3 DNA reads TGCAGCGGAGGACTGGGGACCGGGGAGCTGTTTTTT.

J is TRBJ1-6 and V is TRBV12-1; no check of the table's D call, TRBD1, against the DNA was made. TRBV12-1 is a known pseudogene. The CDR3 covers 16 residues. In DNA form, the CDR3 reads TGTGCCAGCAGCCATATAAACCGGACAGACAATTCACCCCTCCACTTT. Its protein is CASSHINRTDNSPLHF.

The sample holds one count of this clone. CDR3 protein: CASSTTGAMTDTQYF. The CDR3, as DNA: TGTGCCAGCAGTACGACAGGGGCGATGACAGATACGCAGTATTTT. This rearrangement joins TRBV27 to TRBJ2-3; 8 bases align to TRBD1. The germline V gene encodes CDR1 MNHEY and CDR2 SMNVEV (reference sequence). The CDR3 totals 15 residues. Trimming at V came to 5 bases and at J to 3 bases, leaving 7 bases not matched to a gene.

J is TRBJ1-1 and V is TRBV10-3; 7 nucleotides line up with TRBD1. V lost 2 bases to trimming and J lost 4 bases; unmatched junction nucleotides: 7. The CDR3 contains 15 residues. Germline lookup yields CDR1 ENHRY and CDR2 SYGVKD. Here the CDR3 reads CAISEVRGLSTEAFF. CDR3 in DNA: TGTGCCATCAGTGAGGTAAGGGGGCTGAGCACTGAAGCTTTCTTT.

This clone was recorded at least ten times. The chain carries TRBV28 and TRBJ2-6; tentatively, D is TRBD1 (5 bases). The CDR3 spans 17 residues. V lost 4 bases and J lost 0, with 13 bases in between. Looked up from germline, CDR1 is MDHEN and CDR2 is SYDVKM. CDR3 DNA: TGTGCCAGCAGTTCGGCAGGGCAGCTCTCTGGGGCCAACGTCCTGACTTTC. Translating gives CASSSAGQLSGANVLTF.

The rearrangement links TRBV18 to TRBJ2-2; D remains ambiguous. The CDR3 contains 15 residues. The germline V and J ends were trimmed by 2 bases and 1 base, with 8 bases remaining between them. Per the germline V gene, CDR1 is KGHSH and CDR2 is LQKENI. The CDR3 loop reads CASSPNSRNTGELFF. CDR3 DNA sequence: TGTGCCAGCTCACCAAACAGCCGGAACACCGGGGAGCTGTTTTTT.

The chain links TRBV7-3 to TRBJ1-6; D is possibly TRBD1 (6 bases). The V end lost 1 base, the J end lost 4 bases, and 11 bases lay between the germline ends. Germline V gives CDR1 SGHTA, CDR2 FQGTGA. The CDR3 runs to 16 residues. The CDR3 sequence is CASSLSGGGYNSPLHF. The CDR3, as DNA: TGTGCCAGCAGCTTAAGCGGGGGCGGGTATAATTCACCCCTCCACTTT.

The V and J genes are TRBV19 and TRBJ2-1; 8 bases align to TRBD1. CDR1 and CDR2 from the germline V gene are LNHDA and SQIVND (reference sequence). J lost 5 bases, V lost 6 bases, and 9 bases had no gene match. This CDR3 spans 15 amino acids. CDR3 DNA sequence: TGTGCCAGTAGATCCCACCGGACAGGGAACAATGAGCAGTTCTTC. It yields the protein CASRSHRTGNNEQFF.

The V gene is TRBV19, the J gene TRBJ1-1, with 8 positions matching TRBD1. This CDR3 has 13 amino acids. In germline, CDR1 is LNHDA, CDR2 SQIVND (reference sequence). The J segment lost 5 bases and the V segment lost 6 bases, leaving 5 bases of the junction unmatched. CDR3 in DNA: TGTGCCAGTAGGTGGACAGGGACGACTGAAGCTTTCTTT. Translating gives CASRWTGTTEAFF.

The gene calls are TRBV27 and TRBJ2-5, with 10 bases matching TRBD1. Trimming at V came to 6 bases and at J to 4 bases, leaving 14 bases not matched to a gene. The CDR3 spans 17 residues. CDR1 is MNHEY, CDR2 SMNVEV, per germline (reference sequence). The CDR3 protein is CASRSPGTGAIGETQYF. In DNA, the CDR3 is TGTGCCAGCAGATCCCCCGGGACAGGGGCTATTGGAGAGACCCAGTACTTC.

The V and J genes are TRBV5-1 and TRBJ1-1; perhaps TRBD1 as D (6 bases). From germline, CDR1 is SGHRS and CDR2 YFSETQ. The CDR3 spans 15 residues. V dropped 2 bases and J dropped 1 base, with 12 bases sitting between them. The DNA for the CDR3 is TGCGCCAGCAGCTTTTCCAGGGGCACGAACACTGAAGCTTTCTTT. Protein product: CASSFSRGTNTEAFF.

This clone was picked up a small number of times. The chain recombines TRBV6-5 with TRBJ2-7; D possibly corresponds to TRBD1 (5 bases). The CDR3 has 16 amino acids. The V gene lost 2 bases and the J gene lost 5 bases, with 19 bases spanning the gap. The V gene's germline CDR1 is MNHEY and CDR2 SVGAGI. The CDR3 loop is CASSYGDRWGWDEQYF. In nucleotides, the CDR3 is TGTGCCAGCAGTTACGGAGATCGGTGGGGCTGGGACGAGCAGTACTTC.

This rearrangement joins TRBV5-4 to TRBJ2-3; D remains unclear. Germline CDR1 and CDR2: SGHNT and YYREEE (reference sequence). V gave up 0 bases and J gave up 2 bases, with 13 bases separating them. This CDR3 is built from 16 residues. This CDR3 is CASSLGPIGSTDTQYF. In nucleotides, the CDR3 is TGTGCCAGCAGCTTGGGGCCCATCGGGTCCACAGATACGCAGTATTTT.

The chain links TRBV2 to TRBJ1-1; a weak D match, TRBD1 (6 bases). The CDR3 extends over 13 amino acids. Germline CDR1 is SNHLY and CDR2 is FYNNEI. V lost 5 bases and J lost 5, with 12 bases in between. The CDR3 DNA sequence: TGTGCCAGCAGTTTCCACCAGGGGACTGAAGCTTTCTTT. The encoded protein is CASSFHQGTEAFF.

The V gene is TRBV25-1, the J gene TRBJ1-3, with a tentative D call TRBD1 (6 bases). Trimming removed 10 bases at V and 2 bases at J, with 9 bases between. CDR1 MGHDK and CDR2 SYGVNS come from the germline V gene. This CDR3 has 12 amino acids. The CDR3 is CATRDTGNTIYF. CDR3 coding DNA: TGTGCCACCAGGGACACTGGAAACACCATATATTTT.

J is TRBJ2-1 and V is TRBV30; D remains ambiguous. CDR1 and CDR2 from the germline V gene are GTSNPN and SVGIG (reference sequence). Trimming left V 3 bases short and J 8 bases short, with 8 bases between. The length of the CDR3 is 11 residues. The CDR3 reads CAWRISDEQFF. The CDR3 DNA follows: TGTGCCTGGAGGATAAGCGATGAGCAGTTCTTC.

The genes are TRBV28 and TRBJ1-1; D call uncertain. The V gene lost 5 bases and the J gene lost 5 bases, with 18 bases spanning the gap. Germline CDR1 reads MDHEN; CDR2 reads SYDVKM. The length of the CDR3 is 15 residues. The CDR3 DNA follows: TGTGCCAGCAGTCGCCCAGGTCGGGCGGGGACTGAAGCTTTCTTT. The encoded protein is CASSRPGRAGTEAFF.

The chain carries TRBV18 and TRBJ1-6; D may be TRBD1 (5 bases). Germline V gene sequence: CDR1 KGHSH, CDR2 LQKENI. The CDR3 spans 13 residues. Trimming pared 5 bases from V and 7 bases from J, leaving 9 bases between. The CDR3 nucleotides are TGTGCCAGCTCATTTGACAGAAATTCACCCCTCCACTTT. Encoded protein: CASSFDRNSPLHF.

The gene calls are TRBV4-1 and TRBJ2-7; TRBD2 aligns across 9 bases. Germline CDR1 MGHRA, CDR2 YSYEKL. The CDR3 runs 16 residues. Trimming at V came to 2 bases and at J to 0 bases, leaving 5 bases not matched to a gene. CDR3 coding DNA: TGCGCCAGCAGCCAAACCCCTAGCGGGATCTCCTACGAGCAGTACTTC. Protein: CASSQTPSGISYEQYF.